Shown below are 14 T cell receptor beta chains from a single sample sequenced in a study of blood T cell repertoires in COVID-19 (dated by TCRdb to about 2020). The receptor library was made with the immunoSEQ multiplex PCR assay. In its TCRdb copy, this immuneACCESS table keeps in-frame sequences only and misses some clones. Where compared with another copy, unresolved V genes explain less than half of these, and the others have no known cause. The sample includes about 260,000 clones, with about 88% observed a single time. The biggest ten clones account for approximately 2% of the sample. Source material: peripheral blood. The source is a man in his thirties or forties with active or convalescent COVID-19.

This clone was observed a few times. The rearrangement links TRBV6-5 to TRBJ2-7; D gene unclear. The V end lost 0 bases, the J end lost 6 bases, and 18 bases lay between the germline ends. This CDR3 has 16 residues. Germline CDR1 reads MNHEY; CDR2 reads SVGAGI. As DNA, the CDR3 is TGTGCCAGCAGTTACTCGCGTATGGGCACGGTCTTCGAGCAGTACTTC. Amino acids: CASSYSRMGTVFEQYF.

The chain is built from TRBV3-1 (or the pseudogene TRBV3-2) and TRBJ1-1; a weak D match, TRBD1 (6 bases). Looked up from germline, CDR1 is LGHDT and CDR2 is YNNKEL (reference sequence). The CDR3 is 16 amino acids. The V end was cut by 2 bases, the J end by 5 bases, with 18 bases between. CDR3 sequence: CASSQRRRDNRTEAFF. CDR3 nucleotide sequence: TGTGCCAGCAGCCAAAGGCGACGGGACAATCGGACTGAAGCTTTCTTT.

The chain has TRBV6-4 and TRBJ2-2; perhaps TRBD2 as D (5 bases). V gave up 2 bases and J gave up 4 bases, with 11 bases separating them. This CDR3 has 15 amino acids. The germline V gene has CDR1 MRHNA and CDR2 SNTAGT. DNA of the CDR3: TGTGCCAGCAGTGACGAGGGTCGGGGCACCGGGGAGCTGTTTTTT. This gives the protein CASSDEGRGTGELFF.

The rearrangement joins TRBV5-4 to TRBJ2-1, with TRBD2 identical over 13 bases. The V gene end was trimmed by 1 base and the J gene end by 8 bases; junction bases not matched to a gene: 6. The CDR3 length is 16 residues. Germline loops: CDR1 SGHNT, CDR2 YYREEE (reference sequence). CDR3 in amino acids: CASSLRLAGGRDEQFF. The DNA of the CDR3 is TGTGCCAGCAGCTTGAGACTAGCGGGGGGAAGGGATGAGCAGTTCTTC.

V gene TRBV5-8 combines with J gene TRBJ2-3; TRBD2 is a possible D gene (7 bases). The germline V gene has CDR1 SGHTS and CDR2 YDEGEE. The CDR3 contains 16 residues. The V gene lost 3 bases and the J gene lost 1 base, with 15 bases spanning the gap. CDR3 residues: CASSWLGGGGTDTQYF. As DNA, the CDR3 is TGTGCCAGCAGCTGGCTAGGGGGAGGGGGCACAGATACGCAGTATTTT.

This chain joins TRBV11-3 and TRBJ2-2; 10 nucleotides agree with TRBD2. Unmatched junction bases numbered 13, after V lost 4 bases and J lost 5 bases. Germline values: CDR1 SGHNT, CDR2 YENEEA. The CDR3 spans 18 residues. The chain's CDR3 is CASSSGSPGLARTGELFF. CDR3 nucleotides: TGTGCCAGCAGCTCCGGGTCCCCGGGACTAGCGAGAACCGGGGAGCTGTTTTTT.

The chain links TRBV6-5 to TRBJ1-1; 7 bases are a match to TRBD1. Germline V CDR1 and CDR2: MNHEY, SVGAGI. Trimming took 6 bases from V and 2 from J; bases not matched to a gene: 6. This CDR3 has 14 amino acids. The CDR3 DNA follows: TGTGCCAGCAGCCCCACAGGGGTTAACACTGAAGCTTTCTTT. Translated: CASSPTGVNTEAFF.

The chain joins TRBV20-1 to TRBJ2-3, with D unclear. The CDR3 loop spans 15 amino acids. The V end was cut by 3 bases, the J end by 1 base, with 14 bases between. The germline CDR1 and CDR2 sequences are DFQATT and SNEGSKA (reference sequence). CDR3 bases: TGCAGTGCTAGTCCCGCCAGTCTAGGCACAGATACGCAGTATTTT. This gives the protein CSASPASLGTDTQYF.

The chain employs TRBV29-1 and TRBJ1-3; 9 positions match TRBD1. CDR3 length: 12 amino acids. The trim removed 7 bases at V and 4 bases at J, leaving 2 bases unmatched. CDR1 is SQVTM and CDR2 is ANQGSEA in the germline V gene. In DNA, the CDR3 is TGCAGCGCCGGGACAGGGGGAAACACCATATATTTT. This sequence encodes CSAGTGGNTIYF. Drawing the rest from reference TRBV29-1 and TRBJ1-3, the complete variable domain is SAVISQKPSRDICQRGTSLTIQCQVDSQVTMMFWYRQQPGQSLTLIATANQGSEATYESGFVIDKFPISRPNLTFSTLTVSNMSPEDSSIYLCSAGTGGNTIYFGEGSWLTVV.

This chain links TRBV6-5 with TRBJ2-5; 14 bases are a match to TRBD2. The ends lost 4 bases at V and 3 bases at J; junction bases unmatched: 4. This CDR3 region has 16 residues. Per germline, CDR1 MNHEY and CDR2 SVGAGI. The CDR3 is CASSWATSGGEETQYF. Written as DNA, the CDR3 is TGTGCCAGCAGTTGGGCGACTAGCGGGGGGGAAGAGACCCAGTACTTC.

The V gene is TRBV19, the J gene TRBJ2-4, with a weak D call TRBD1 (6 bases). The CDR3 runs to 15 residues. CDR1 and CDR2 (germline): LNHDA, SQIVND (reference sequence). V was shortened by 1 base and J by 7 bases, with 14 bases between the two germline ends. The CDR3 is CASSIGVGGRNIQYF. The CDR3 DNA follows: TGTGCCAGTAGTATAGGTGTTGGGGGCCGGAACATTCAGTACTTC.

The CDR3 loop reads CASRTTGGPQETQYF. CDR3 in DNA: TGTGCCAGTAGAACGACAGGGGGGCCCCAAGAGACCCAGTACTTC. The chain recombines TRBV19 with TRBJ2-5; 9 bases match TRBD1. CDR1 and CDR2 (germline): LNHDA, SQIVND (reference sequence). Losses at the gene ends were 6 bases for V and 1 base for J; bases not matched to a gene: 6. The CDR3 contains 15 residues.

For the CDR3, the DNA is TGTGCCAGCAGTTCTAGCGGGGGGCCACAAAGCGAGCAGTACTTC. Protein: CASSSSGGPQSEQYF. The chain employs TRBV27 and TRBJ2-7, with 11 bases matching TRBD2. V gave up 4 bases and J gave up 6 bases; unmatched junction bases: 8. The CDR3 consists of 15 residues. Germline values: CDR1 MNHEY, CDR2 SMNVEV (reference sequence).

This chain links TRBV5-6 with TRBJ1-1, with D unresolved. CDR1 and CDR2 (germline): SGHDT, YYEEEE. V lost 5 bases and J 3 bases, leaving 11 bases between the germline ends. CDR3 length equals 13 residues. In DNA form, the CDR3 reads TGTGCCAGCAGTTTTTGGTCGGACACTGAAGCTTTCTTT. This encodes CASSFWSDTEAFF.